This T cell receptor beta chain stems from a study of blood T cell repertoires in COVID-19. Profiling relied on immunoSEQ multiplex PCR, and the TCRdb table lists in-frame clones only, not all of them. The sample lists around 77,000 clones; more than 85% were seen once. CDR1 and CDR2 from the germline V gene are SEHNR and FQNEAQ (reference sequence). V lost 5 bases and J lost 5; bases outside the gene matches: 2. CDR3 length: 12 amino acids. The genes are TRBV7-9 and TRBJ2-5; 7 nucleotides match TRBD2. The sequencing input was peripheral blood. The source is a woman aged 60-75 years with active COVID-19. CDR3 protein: CASSLSGETQYF. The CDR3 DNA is TGTGCCAGCAGCCTTAGCGGGGAGACCCAGTACTTC. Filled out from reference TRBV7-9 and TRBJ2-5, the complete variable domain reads DTGVSQNPRHKITKRGQNVTFRCDPISEHNRLYWYRQTLGQGPEFLTYFQNEAQLEKSRLLSDRFSAERPKGSFSTLEIQRTEQGDSAMYLCASSLSGETQYFGPGTRLLVL.